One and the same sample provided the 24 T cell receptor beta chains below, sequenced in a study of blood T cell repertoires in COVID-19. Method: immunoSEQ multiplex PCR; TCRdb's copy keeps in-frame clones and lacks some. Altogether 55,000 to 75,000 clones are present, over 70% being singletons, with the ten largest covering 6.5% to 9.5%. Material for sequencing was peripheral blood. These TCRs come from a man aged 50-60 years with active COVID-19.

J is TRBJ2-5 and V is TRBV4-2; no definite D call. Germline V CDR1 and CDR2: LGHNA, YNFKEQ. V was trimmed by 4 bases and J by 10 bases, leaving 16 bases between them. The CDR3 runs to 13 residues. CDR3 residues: CASSPLTGRVQYF. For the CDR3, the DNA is TGTGCCAGCAGCCCCCTGACGGGTCGGGTCCAGTACTTC.

DNA of the CDR3: TGTGCCAGCAGCCCTCCAGGGGGCAACGGCTATGGCTACACCTTC. This gives the protein CASSPPGGNGYGYTF. The chain links TRBV4-2 to TRBJ1-2, with TRBD1 matching 8 bases. CDR1 and CDR2 from the germline V gene are LGHNA and YNFKEQ. Trimming cost V 4 bases and J 4 bases; bases outside gene matches: 8. This CDR3 has 15 residues.

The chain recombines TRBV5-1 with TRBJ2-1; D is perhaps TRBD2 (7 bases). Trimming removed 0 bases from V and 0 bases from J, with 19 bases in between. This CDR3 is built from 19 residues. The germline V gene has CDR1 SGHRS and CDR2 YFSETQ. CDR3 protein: CASSLVPSGGGISYNEQFF. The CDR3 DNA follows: TGCGCCAGCAGCTTGGTCCCTAGCGGAGGGGGAATCTCCTACAATGAGCAGTTCTTC.

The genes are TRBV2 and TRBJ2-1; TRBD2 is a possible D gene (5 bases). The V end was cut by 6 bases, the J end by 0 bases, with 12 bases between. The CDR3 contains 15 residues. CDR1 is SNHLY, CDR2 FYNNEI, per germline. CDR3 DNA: TGTGCCAGCAGGGCGGGTCCTAGCTCCTACAATGAGCAGTTCTTC. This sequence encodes CASRAGPSSYNEQFF. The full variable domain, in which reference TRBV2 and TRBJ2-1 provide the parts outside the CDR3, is EPEVTQTPSHQVTQMGQEVILRCVPISNHLYFYWYRQILGQKVEFLVSFYNNEISEKSEIFDDQFSVERPDGSNFTLKIRSTKLEDSAMYFCASRAGPSSYNEQFFGPGTRLTVL.

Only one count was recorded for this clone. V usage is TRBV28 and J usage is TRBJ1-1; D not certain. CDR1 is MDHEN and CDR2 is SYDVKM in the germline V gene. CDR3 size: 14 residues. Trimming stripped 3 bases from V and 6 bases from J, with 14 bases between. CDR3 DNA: TGTGCCAGCAGTTTCGCAGGATCCGTTCCTGAAGCTTTCTTT. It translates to CASSFAGSVPEAFF.

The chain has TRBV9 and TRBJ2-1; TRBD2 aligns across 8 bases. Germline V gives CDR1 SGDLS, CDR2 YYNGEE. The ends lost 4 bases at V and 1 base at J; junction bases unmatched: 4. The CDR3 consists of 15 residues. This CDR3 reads CASSYSGTSYNEQFF. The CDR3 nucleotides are TGTGCCAGCAGCTATAGCGGGACGTCCTACAATGAGCAGTTCTTC.

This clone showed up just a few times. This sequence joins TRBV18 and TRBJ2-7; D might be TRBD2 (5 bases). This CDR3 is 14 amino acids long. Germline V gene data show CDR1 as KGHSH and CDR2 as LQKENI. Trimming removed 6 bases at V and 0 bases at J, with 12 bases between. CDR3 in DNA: TGTGCCAGCTCCCCGGGTAGCGTCTCCTACGAGCAGTACTTC. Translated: CASSPGSVSYEQYF.

DNA for the CDR3: TGTGCCAGCAGCTTAGGCGTTCGCTACGAGCAGTACTTC. Encoded protein: CASSLGVRYEQYF. V and J are TRBV11-3 and TRBJ2-7; D unresolved. The CDR3 runs to 13 residues. Trimming cost V 1 base and J 3 bases, with 7 bases left between them. Germline CDR1 is SGHNT and CDR2 is YENEEA.

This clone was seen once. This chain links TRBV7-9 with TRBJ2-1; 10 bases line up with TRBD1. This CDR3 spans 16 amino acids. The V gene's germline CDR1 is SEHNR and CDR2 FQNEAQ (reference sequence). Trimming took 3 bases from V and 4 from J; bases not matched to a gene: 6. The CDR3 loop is CASSFTGQGVYNEQFF. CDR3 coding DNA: TGTGCCAGCAGCTTTACCGGACAGGGGGTTTACAATGAGCAGTTCTTC.

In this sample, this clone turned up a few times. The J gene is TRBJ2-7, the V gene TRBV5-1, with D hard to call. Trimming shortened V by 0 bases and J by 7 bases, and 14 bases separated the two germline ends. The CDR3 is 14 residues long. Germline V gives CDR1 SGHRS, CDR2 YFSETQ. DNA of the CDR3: TGCGCCAGCAGCTTGGCCCCCCTCGCGGAGGAGCAGTACTTC. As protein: CASSLAPLAEEQYF.

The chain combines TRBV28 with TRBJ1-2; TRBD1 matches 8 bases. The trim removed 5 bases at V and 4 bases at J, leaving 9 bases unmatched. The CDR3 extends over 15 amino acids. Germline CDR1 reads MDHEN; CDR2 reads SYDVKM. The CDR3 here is CASSPPDRDFYGYTF. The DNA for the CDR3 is TGTGCCAGCAGTCCCCCGGACAGGGATTTCTATGGCTACACCTTC.

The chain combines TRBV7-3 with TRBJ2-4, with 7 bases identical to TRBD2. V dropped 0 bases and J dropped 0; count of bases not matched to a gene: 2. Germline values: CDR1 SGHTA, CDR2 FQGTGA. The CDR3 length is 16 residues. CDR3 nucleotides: TGTGCCAGCAGCTTAACGAGCGGGATAGCCAAAAACATTCAGTACTTC. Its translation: CASSLTSGIAKNIQYF.

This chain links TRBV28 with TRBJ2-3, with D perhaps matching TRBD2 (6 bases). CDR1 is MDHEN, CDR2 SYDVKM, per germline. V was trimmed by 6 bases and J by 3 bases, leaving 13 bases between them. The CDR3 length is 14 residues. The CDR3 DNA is TGTGCCAGCAGCCATGGACTACTTACAGATACGCAGTATTTT. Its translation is CASSHGLLTDTQYF. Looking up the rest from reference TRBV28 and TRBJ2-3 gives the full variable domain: DVKVTQSSRYLVKRTGEKVFLECVQDMDHENMFWYRQDPGLGLRLIYFSYDVKMKEKGDIPEGYSVSREKKERFSLILESASTNQTSMYLCASSHGLLTDTQYFGPGTRLTVL.

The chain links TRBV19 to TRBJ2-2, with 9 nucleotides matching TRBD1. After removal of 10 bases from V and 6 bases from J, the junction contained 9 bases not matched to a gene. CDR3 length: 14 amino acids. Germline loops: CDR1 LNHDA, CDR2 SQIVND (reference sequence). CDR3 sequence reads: CATRGTGIAGELFF. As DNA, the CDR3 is TGTGCCACCCGAGGGACAGGGATTGCCGGGGAGCTGTTTTTT.

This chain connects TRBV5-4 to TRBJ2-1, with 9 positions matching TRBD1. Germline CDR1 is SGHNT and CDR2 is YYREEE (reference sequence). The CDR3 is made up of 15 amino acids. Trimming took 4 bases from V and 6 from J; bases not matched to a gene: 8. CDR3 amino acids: CASSPDRGKRNEQFF. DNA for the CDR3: TGTGCCAGCAGCCCGGACAGGGGAAAACGCAATGAGCAGTTCTTC.

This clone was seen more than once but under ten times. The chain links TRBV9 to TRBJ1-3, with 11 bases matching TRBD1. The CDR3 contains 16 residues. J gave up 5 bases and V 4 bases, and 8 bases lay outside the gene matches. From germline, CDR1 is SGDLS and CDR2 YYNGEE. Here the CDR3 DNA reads TGTGCCAGCAGCTCGCGGACAGGGGGCGCGCGAAACACCATATATTTT. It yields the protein CASSSRTGGARNTIYF.

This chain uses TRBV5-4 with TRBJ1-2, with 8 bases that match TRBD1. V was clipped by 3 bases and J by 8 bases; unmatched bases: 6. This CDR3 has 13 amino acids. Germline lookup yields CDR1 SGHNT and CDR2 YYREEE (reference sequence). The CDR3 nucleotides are TGTGCCAGCAGCTCCACAGGGGGGATCGGCTACACCTTC. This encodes CASSSTGGIGYTF.

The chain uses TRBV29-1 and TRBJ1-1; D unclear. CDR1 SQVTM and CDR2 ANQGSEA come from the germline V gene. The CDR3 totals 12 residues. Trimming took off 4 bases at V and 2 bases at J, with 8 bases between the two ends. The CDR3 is CSVGKRNTEAFF. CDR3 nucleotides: TGCAGCGTTGGAAAGAGAAACACTGAAGCTTTCTTT.

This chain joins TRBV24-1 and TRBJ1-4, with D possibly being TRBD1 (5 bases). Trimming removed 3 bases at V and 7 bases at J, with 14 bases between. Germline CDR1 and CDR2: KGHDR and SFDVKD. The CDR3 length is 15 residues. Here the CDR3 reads CATSDAGGPGEKLFF. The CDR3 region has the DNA TGTGCCACCAGTGATGCCGGGGGACCAGGTGAAAAACTGTTTTTT.

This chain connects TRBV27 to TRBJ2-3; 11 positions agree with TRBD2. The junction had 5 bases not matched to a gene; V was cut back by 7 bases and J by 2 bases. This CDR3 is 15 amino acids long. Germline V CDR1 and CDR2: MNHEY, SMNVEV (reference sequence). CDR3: CASMGLADNTDTQYF. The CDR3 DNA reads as TGTGCCAGCATGGGACTAGCGGATAACACAGATACGCAGTATTTT.

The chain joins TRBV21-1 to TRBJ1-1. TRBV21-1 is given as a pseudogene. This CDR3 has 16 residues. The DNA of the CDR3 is TGTGCCAGCAGCAAAGTAGCGCGCTGGGGGGACACTGAAGCTTTCTTT. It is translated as CASSKVARWGDTEAFF.

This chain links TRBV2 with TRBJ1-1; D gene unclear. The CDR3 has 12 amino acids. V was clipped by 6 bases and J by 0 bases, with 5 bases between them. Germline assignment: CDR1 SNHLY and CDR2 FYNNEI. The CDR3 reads CASSLLNTEAFF. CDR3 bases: TGTGCCAGCAGCCTTCTGAACACTGAAGCTTTCTTT. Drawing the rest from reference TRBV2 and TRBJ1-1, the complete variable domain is EPEVTQTPSHQVTQMGQEVILRCVPISNHLYFYWYRQILGQKVEFLVSFYNNEISEKSEIFDDQFSVERPDGSNFTLKIRSTKLEDSAMYFCASSLLNTEAFFGQGTRLTVV.

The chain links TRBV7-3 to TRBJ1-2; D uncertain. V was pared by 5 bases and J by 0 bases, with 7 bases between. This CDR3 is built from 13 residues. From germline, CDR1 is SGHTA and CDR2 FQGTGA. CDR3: CASSPRANYGYTF. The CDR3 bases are TGTGCCAGCAGCCCCCGGGCTAACTATGGCTACACCTTC.

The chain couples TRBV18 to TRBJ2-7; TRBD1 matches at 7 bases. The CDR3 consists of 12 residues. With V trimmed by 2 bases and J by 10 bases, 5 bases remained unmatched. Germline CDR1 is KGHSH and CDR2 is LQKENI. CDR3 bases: TGTGCCAGCTCACCAGTGACAGGGATACAGTACTTC. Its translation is CASSPVTGIQYF.